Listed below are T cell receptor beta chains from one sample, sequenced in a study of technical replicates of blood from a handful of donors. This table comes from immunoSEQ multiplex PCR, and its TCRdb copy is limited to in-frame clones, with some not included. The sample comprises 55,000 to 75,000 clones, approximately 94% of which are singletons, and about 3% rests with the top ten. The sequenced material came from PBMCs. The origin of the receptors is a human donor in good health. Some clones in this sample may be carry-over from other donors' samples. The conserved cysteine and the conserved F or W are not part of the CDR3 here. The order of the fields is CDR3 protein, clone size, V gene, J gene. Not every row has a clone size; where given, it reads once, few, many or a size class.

CDR3aa: ASSLVVSQETQY
abundance: NA
v_gene: TRBV5-1
j_gene: TRBJ2-5

CDR3aa: ASSDPPRGGSTDTQY
abundance: once
v_gene: TRBV6-4
j_gene: TRBJ2-3

CDR3aa: ASSLDLAGGPSSSEQY
abundance: NA
v_gene: TRBV7-2
j_gene: TRBJ2-7

CDR3aa: ASSLRGQNYGYT
abundance: NA
v_gene: TRBV7-2
j_gene: TRBJ1-2

CDR3aa: SVETTGQISGNTIY
abundance: NA
v_gene: TRBV29-1
j_gene: TRBJ1-3

CDR3aa: ASSLGGYSGNTIY
abundance: NA
v_gene: TRBV7-2
j_gene: TRBJ1-3

CDR3aa: ASSLPSREQPQH
abundance: NA
v_gene: TRBV5-4
j_gene: TRBJ1-5

CDR3aa: ASREQPGEKLF
abundance: NA
v_gene: TRBV2
j_gene: TRBJ1-4

CDR3aa: ASSPMDGGGTDTQY
abundance: NA
v_gene: TRBV6-4
j_gene: TRBJ2-3

CDR3aa: ASSGAGLYEQY
abundance: NA
v_gene: TRBV5-8
j_gene: TRBJ2-7

CDR3aa: ASSDRQGRNIQY
abundance: NA
v_gene: TRBV10-2
j_gene: TRBJ2-4

CDR3aa: ASSLTGPANEQF
abundance: NA
v_gene: TRBV5-1
j_gene: TRBJ2-1

CDR3aa: ASSQTANTEAF
abundance: NA
v_gene: TRBV5-1
j_gene: TRBJ1-1

CDR3aa: ASSSPRAGSYNEQF
abundance: NA
v_gene: TRBV11-2
j_gene: TRBJ2-1

CDR3aa: ASSPVTGVIDT
abundance: once
v_gene: TRBV18
j_gene: TRBJ1-2

CDR3aa: ASSLTRTGKSGNTIY
abundance: NA
v_gene: TRBV28
j_gene: TRBJ1-3

CDR3aa: ASSLVGRGGYT
abundance: NA
v_gene: TRBV7-2
j_gene: TRBJ1-2

CDR3aa: ASSSPGQANTEAF
abundance: NA
v_gene: TRBV5-1
j_gene: TRBJ1-1

CDR3aa: ASSLGQGAFYGYT
abundance: NA
v_gene: TRBV7-9
j_gene: TRBJ1-2

CDR3aa: ASSDRRGYNEQF
abundance: NA
v_gene: TRBV5-6
j_gene: TRBJ2-1